Listed below are T cell receptor beta chains from one sample, sequenced in a study of T cell changes during pregnancy in multiple sclerosis. TCRdb keeps only in-frame clones here, not all; method: immunoSEQ multiplex PCR. The sample lists 57,000 or so clones; about 92% were seen once. The specimen was peripheral blood, collected in the third trimester of pregnancy. The receptor set was obtained from a female donor in good health, enrolled as a control in a pregnancy study. CDR3s include the opening cysteine and the closing phenylalanine or tryptophan. The D gene is left open where the match is weak. Not all rows give a size; the values are once, few, many and, for expanded clones, a class.

V: TRBV7-2
size: NA
J: TRBJ2-3
D: TRBD2
DNA: TGTGCCAGCAGCTTAGTGGCGGGAGGGCTAATTTCAGATACGCAGTATTTT
CDR3: CASSLVAGGLISDTQYF

V: TRBV10-3
size: NA
J: TRBJ2-7
D: NA
DNA: TGTGCCATCGGAGAAGACAGCCAGCCCTACGAGCAGTACTTC
CDR3: CAIGEDSQPYEQYF

V: TRBV6-6
size: few
J: TRBJ2-7
D: TRBD1
DNA: TGTGCCAGCAGCTTTACCGGGGCAGGGGGCGAGCAGTACTTC
CDR3: CASSFTGAGGEQYF

V: TRBV6-5
size: NA
J: TRBJ1-2
D: NA
DNA: TGTGCCAGCAGTTCGCTGGCCGGAGTGCCTAACTATGGCTACACCTTC
CDR3: CASSSLAGVPNYGYTF

V: TRBV30
size: NA
J: TRBJ1-2
D: NA
DNA: TGTGCCTGGAGCCAGGAGGGAGGGACATTTAACTATGGCTACACCTTC
CDR3: CAWSQEGGTFNYGYTF

V: TRBV7-2
size: NA
J: TRBJ1-4
D: TRBD1
DNA: TGTGCCAGCAGCCCCGAGGCGGGACAGGGGTGGGAAAAACTGTTTTTT
CDR3: CASSPEAGQGWEKLFF

V: TRBV19
size: once
J: TRBJ1-1
D: NA
DNA: TGTGCCAGTAGTATGGTGCCGGGTAATGAAGCTTTCTTT
CDR3: CASSMVPGNEAFF

V: TRBV11-1
size: NA
J: TRBJ1-4
D: TRBD1
DNA: TGTGCCAGCAGCTCAACAGTATATGACAGGGTGCGCGAAAAACTGTTTTTT
CDR3: CASSSTVYDRVREKLFF

V: TRBV6-1
size: once
J: TRBJ2-2
D: NA
DNA: TGTGCCAGCACTAATCCGTGGGCCGGCGGGGAGCTGTTTTTT
CDR3: CASTNPWAGGELFF

V: TRBV14
size: NA
J: TRBJ1-2
D: NA
DNA: TGTGCCAGCAGCCAAGTCACAGGTTGGAACTATGGCTACACCTTC
CDR3: CASSQVTGWNYGYTF

V: TRBV30
size: once
J: TRBJ2-2
D: TRBD2
DNA: TGTGCCTGGACAACCTCGCGGCTAGCGGAAACCGGGGAGCTGTTTTTT
CDR3: CAWTTSRLAETGELFF

V: TRBV5-5
size: NA
J: TRBJ2-7
D: TRBD2
DNA: TGTGCCAGCAGCTTTTTACTAGCGGGAGGGTACGAGCAGTACTTC
CDR3: CASSFLLAGGYEQYF

V: TRBV27
size: NA
J: TRBJ2-7
D: TRBD1
DNA: TGTGCCAGCAGTTCTCCGGGACAGGGGGATTACGAGCAGTACTTC
CDR3: CASSSPGQGDYEQYF

V: TRBV6-1
size: once
J: TRBJ2-3
D: TRBD2
DNA: TGTGCCAGCAGTGTCCTAGCGGGAGTGAGAACAGATACGCAGTATTTT
CDR3: CASSVLAGVRTDTQYF

V: TRBV7-2
size: NA
J: TRBJ1-1
D: NA
DNA: TGTGCCAGCAGCTTAGCGTATAGAGGGGGAGCTTTCTTT
CDR3: CASSLAYRGGAFF

V: TRBV30
size: NA
J: TRBJ2-1
D: TRBD2
DNA: TGTGCCTGGACCATAGCGGGGGGGCCTTTCAATGAGCAGTTCTTC
CDR3: CAWTIAGGPFNEQFF

V: TRBV5-4
size: NA
J: TRBJ1-5
D: TRBD1
DNA: TGTGCCAGCAGCTTAGGTACAGGGGCGGAGCCCCAGCATTTT
CDR3: CASSLGTGAEPQHF

V: TRBV19
size: NA
J: TRBJ2-7
D: TRBD1
DNA: TGTGCCAGTAGTATAGGCACAGGGGGCTACGAGCAGTACTTC
CDR3: CASSIGTGGYEQYF

V: TRBV5-6
size: once
J: TRBJ1-4
D: TRBD1
DNA: TGTGCCAGCAGCTGGGGACAGGGGGCGGCTAATGAAAAACTGTTTTTT
CDR3: CASSWGQGAANEKLFF

V: TRBV30
size: NA
J: TRBJ2-2
D: NA
DNA: TGTGCCTGGGCTGGGGGGGCCCCGAACACCGGGGAGCTGTTTTTT
CDR3: CAWAGGAPNTGELFF

V: TRBV9
size: once
J: TRBJ2-2
D: TRBD2
DNA: TGTGCCAGCAGCGTGGGACTAGCGGGAGCAACCGGGGAGCTGTTTTTT
CDR3: CASSVGLAGATGELFF

V: TRBV4-2
size: NA
J: TRBJ2-3
D: TRBD1
DNA: TGTGCCAGCAGCCAAGAGGGACAGGGCACAGATACGCAGTATTTT
CDR3: CASSQEGQGTDTQYF

V: TRBV15
size: NA
J: TRBJ2-7
D: NA
DNA: TGTGCCACCAGCAGAGCAGGGGCTCCCTCCTACGAGCAGTACTTC
CDR3: CATSRAGAPSYEQYF

V: TRBV6-1
size: NA
J: TRBJ2-5
D: TRBD2
DNA: TGTGCCAGCACCGGGGAGGGGAGTGGGAGGGAGACCCAGTACTTC
CDR3: CASTGEGSGRETQYF

V: TRBV7-7
size: NA
J: TRBJ1-6
D: NA
DNA: TGTGCTAGCAGCTTAAAGGAGAATTCACCCCTCCACTTT
CDR3: CASSLKENSPLHF

V: TRBV6-5
size: NA
J: TRBJ1-2
D: TRBD1
DNA: TGTGCCAGCAGTTATACAGGGGGAGTCTACACCTTC
CDR3: CASSYTGGVYTF

V: TRBV6-5
size: NA
J: TRBJ1-6
D: NA
DNA: TGTGCCAGCCGGACAACCTGGCTGGGGAATTCACCCCTCCACTTT
CDR3: CASRTTWLGNSPLHF

V: TRBV6-5
size: few
J: TRBJ1-1
D: NA
DNA: TGTGCCAGCGGGAAGTCCGTGGGGCACACTGAAGCTTTCTTT
CDR3: CASGKSVGHTEAFF

V: TRBV19
size: once
J: TRBJ2-5
D: TRBD1
DNA: TGTGCCAGTAGGACAGGGGGCACCCCCCAAGAGACCCAGTACTTC
CDR3: CASRTGGTPQETQYF

V: TRBV4-3
size: once
J: TRBJ2-3
D: TRBD1
DNA: TGCGCCAGCAGCCAAGGGGGCAGGGGGCGCAGAGATACGCAGTATTTT
CDR3: CASSQGGRGRRDTQYF

V: TRBV2
size: NA
J: TRBJ2-5
D: NA
DNA: TGTGCCAGCAGTGTTGAGGGGGGGCGAAGGGGAGAGACCCAGTACTTC
CDR3: CASSVEGGRRGETQYF

V: TRBV6-5
size: NA
J: TRBJ1-2
D: TRBD1
DNA: TGTGCCAGCAGTTACCGGGACAGGGGCCGGGACTATGGCTACACCTTC
CDR3: CASSYRDRGRDYGYTF

V: TRBV7-2
size: NA
J: TRBJ2-7
D: NA
DNA: TGTGCCAGCAGCGACCAGGGTAGCAAGCAGTACTTC
CDR3: CASSDQGSKQYF

V: TRBV5-1
size: NA
J: TRBJ2-5
D: NA
DNA: TGCGCCAGCAGCTTCCAGGGGAAGGAGACCCAGTACTTC
CDR3: CASSFQGKETQYF

V: TRBV30
size: NA
J: TRBJ1-6
D: TRBD1
DNA: TGTGCCTGGCAACCGGGACAGGGGGGGAATAATTCACCCCTCCACTTT
CDR3: CAWQPGQGGNNSPLHF

V: TRBV10-3
size: once
J: TRBJ2-7
D: TRBD1
DNA: TGTGCCATCAGTGAGTCCGACAGGGGGCGCGAGCAGTACTTC
CDR3: CAISESDRGREQYF

V: TRBV9
size: NA
J: TRBJ1-1
D: NA
DNA: TGTGCCAGCAGCGCCCCATCCCAGGGGCGAACTGAAGCTTTCTTT
CDR3: CASSAPSQGRTEAFF

V: TRBV6-1
size: NA
J: TRBJ2-7
D: TRBD2
DNA: TGTGCCAGCAGTCTAGCGGGAGGCTACGAGCAGTACTTC
CDR3: CASSLAGGYEQYF

V: TRBV29-1
size: NA
J: TRBJ1-2
D: TRBD1
DNA: TGCAGCGTTGTTGGGGACAGGGGCTATGGCTACACCTTC
CDR3: CSVVGDRGYGYTF

V: TRBV10-3
size: NA
J: TRBJ1-5
D: NA
DNA: TGTGCCACCGGGGGGGATACTGGCAATCAGCCCCAGCATTTT
CDR3: CATGGDTGNQPQHF

V: TRBV15
size: NA
J: TRBJ2-1
D: TRBD2
DNA: TGTGCCACCAGCAGGTCAACATATCGACTAGCGGGAGGACGCGATGAGCAGTTCTTC
CDR3: CATSRSTYRLAGGRDEQFF

V: TRBV19
size: NA
J: TRBJ2-1
D: TRBD2
DNA: TGTGCCAGTACCCTGACTAGCGGGAGGAACAATGAGCAGTTCTTC
CDR3: CASTLTSGRNNEQFF

V: TRBV5-1
size: NA
J: TRBJ2-7
D: TRBD2
DNA: TGCGCCAGCTACACCGGACTAGCGGTTAACTCCTACGAGCAGTACTTC
CDR3: CASYTGLAVNSYEQYF

V: TRBV19
size: NA
J: TRBJ2-1
D: TRBD2
DNA: TGTGCTTCACGGGGGGCGGGAGGGCCGAAGTCGCATGAGCAGTTCTTC
CDR3: CASRGAGGPKSHEQFF

V: TRBV7-2
size: NA
J: TRBJ2-3
D: NA
DNA: TGTGCCAGCAGCTTAGATAGGGGCCCGGCAGATACGCAGTATTTT
CDR3: CASSLDRGPADTQYF

V: TRBV29-1
size: once
J: TRBJ2-7
D: NA
DNA: TGCAGCGCGACAGCTACCTCCTACGAGCAGTACTTC
CDR3: CSATATSYEQYF

V: TRBV9
size: NA
J: TRBJ1-2
D: NA
DNA: TGTGCCAGCAGCCGAGACCAGGGCCCAAGTGGCTACACCTTC
CDR3: CASSRDQGPSGYTF

V: TRBV30
size: few
J: TRBJ1-1
D: NA
DNA: TGTGCCTGGAGTGTTCTAGGTGGTCAGGGGAGCACTGAAGCTTTCTTT
CDR3: CAWSVLGGQGSTEAFF

V: TRBV7-9
size: NA
J: TRBJ2-7
D: TRBD1
DNA: TGTGCCAGCAGCTTAGCGGGAAGTGCGACGACAGGGTCCCCCGGGGAGCAGTACTTC
CDR3: CASSLAGSATTGSPGEQYF

V: TRBV10-2
size: NA
J: TRBJ1-4
D: NA
DNA: TGCGCCAGCAGTGATTCGCAGGGGAGTGAAAAACTGTTTTTT
CDR3: CASSDSQGSEKLFF

V: TRBV30
size: NA
J: TRBJ2-1
D: NA
DNA: TGTGCCTGGAGTGGCAAACTTGGGGATTCGGGGAATGAGCAGTTCTTC
CDR3: CAWSGKLGDSGNEQFF

V: TRBV29-1
size: NA
J: TRBJ2-6
D: TRBD2
DNA: TGCAGCGGCCGGGTAGCGGGAGAGGCTGGGGCCAACGTCCTGACTTTC
CDR3: CSGRVAGEAGANVLTF

V: TRBV6-1
size: NA
J: TRBJ2-5
D: NA
DNA: TGTGCCAGCAGTGAATATCAGGGTGAAGAGACCCAGTACTTC
CDR3: CASSEYQGEETQYF